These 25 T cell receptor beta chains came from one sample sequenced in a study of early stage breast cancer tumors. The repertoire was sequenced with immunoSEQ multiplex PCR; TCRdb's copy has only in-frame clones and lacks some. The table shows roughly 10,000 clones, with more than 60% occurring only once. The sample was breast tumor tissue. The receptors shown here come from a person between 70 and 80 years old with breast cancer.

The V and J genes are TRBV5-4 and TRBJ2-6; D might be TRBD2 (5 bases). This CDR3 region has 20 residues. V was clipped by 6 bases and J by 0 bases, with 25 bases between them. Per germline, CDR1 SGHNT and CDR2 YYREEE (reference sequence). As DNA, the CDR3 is TGTGCCAGCACCTCCCGAGGGATTTACTCCGATTCCTCTGGGGCCAACGTCCTGACTTTC. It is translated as CASTSRGIYSDSSGANVLTF.

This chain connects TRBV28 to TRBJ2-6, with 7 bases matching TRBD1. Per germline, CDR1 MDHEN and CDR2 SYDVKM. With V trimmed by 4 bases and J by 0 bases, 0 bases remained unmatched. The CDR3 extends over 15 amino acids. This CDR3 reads CASSSGGSGANVLTF. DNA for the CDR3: TGTGCCAGCAGTTCAGGGGGCTCTGGGGCCAACGTCCTGACTTTC.

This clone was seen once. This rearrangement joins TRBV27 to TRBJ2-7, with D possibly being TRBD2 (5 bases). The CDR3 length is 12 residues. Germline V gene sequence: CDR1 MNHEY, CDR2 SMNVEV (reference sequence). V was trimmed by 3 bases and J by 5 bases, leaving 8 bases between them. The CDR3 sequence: CASSFRDNEQYF. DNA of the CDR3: TGTGCCAGCAGTTTTCGGGATAACGAGCAGTACTTC.

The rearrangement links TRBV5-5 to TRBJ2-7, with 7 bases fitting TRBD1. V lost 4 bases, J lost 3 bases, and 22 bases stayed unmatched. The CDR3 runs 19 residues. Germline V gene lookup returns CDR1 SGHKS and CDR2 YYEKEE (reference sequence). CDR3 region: CASSVGGYTGDLTGYEQYF. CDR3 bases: TGTGCCAGCAGCGTTGGTGGATATACAGGGGACCTTACAGGCTACGAGCAGTACTTC.

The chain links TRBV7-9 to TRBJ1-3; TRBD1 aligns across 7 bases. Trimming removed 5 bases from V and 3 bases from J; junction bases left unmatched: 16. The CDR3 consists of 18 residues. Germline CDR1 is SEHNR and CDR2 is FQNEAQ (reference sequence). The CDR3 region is CASSTHGGRGQRGNTIYF. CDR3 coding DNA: TGTGCCAGCAGCACCCACGGCGGGAGGGGGCAACGTGGAAACACCATATATTTT.

CDR3 in DNA: TGTGCCAGTAGTAGACAGGGGAAGAGCAATCAGCCCCAGCATTTT. Translating gives CASSRQGKSNQPQHF. The J gene is TRBJ1-5, the V gene TRBV19; 8 bases line up with TRBD1. V gave up 4 bases and J gave up 1 base; unmatched junction bases: 3. The CDR3 has 15 residues. CDR1 LNHDA and CDR2 SQIVND come from the germline V gene (reference sequence).

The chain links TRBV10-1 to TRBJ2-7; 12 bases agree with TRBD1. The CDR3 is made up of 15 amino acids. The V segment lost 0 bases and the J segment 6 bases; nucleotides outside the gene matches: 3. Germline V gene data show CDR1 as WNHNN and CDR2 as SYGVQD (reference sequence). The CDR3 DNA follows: TGCGCCAGCAGTGAGTCGGGACAGGGGGCACGCGAGCAGTACTTC. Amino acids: CASSESGQGAREQYF.

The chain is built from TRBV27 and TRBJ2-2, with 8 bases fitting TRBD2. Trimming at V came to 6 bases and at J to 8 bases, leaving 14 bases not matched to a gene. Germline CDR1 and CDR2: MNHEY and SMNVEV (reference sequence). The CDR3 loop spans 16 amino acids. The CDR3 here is CASRNSGTRFFGELFF. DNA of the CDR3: TGTGCCAGCAGAAACTCCGGGACTAGGTTCTTTGGGGAGCTGTTTTTT.

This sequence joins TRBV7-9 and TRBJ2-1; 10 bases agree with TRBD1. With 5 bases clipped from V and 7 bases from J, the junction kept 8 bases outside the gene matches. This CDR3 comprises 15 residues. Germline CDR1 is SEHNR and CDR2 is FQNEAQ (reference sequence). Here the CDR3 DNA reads TGTGCCAGCAGCGCCCGGGACAGGGGCTCGAATGAGCAGTTCTTC. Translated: CASSARDRGSNEQFF.

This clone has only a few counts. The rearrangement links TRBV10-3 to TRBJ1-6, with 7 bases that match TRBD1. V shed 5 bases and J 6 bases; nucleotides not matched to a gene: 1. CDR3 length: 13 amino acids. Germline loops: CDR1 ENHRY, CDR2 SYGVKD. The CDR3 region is CAISWDSNSPLHF. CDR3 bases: TGTGCCATCAGTTGGGACAGTAATTCACCCCTCCACTTT.

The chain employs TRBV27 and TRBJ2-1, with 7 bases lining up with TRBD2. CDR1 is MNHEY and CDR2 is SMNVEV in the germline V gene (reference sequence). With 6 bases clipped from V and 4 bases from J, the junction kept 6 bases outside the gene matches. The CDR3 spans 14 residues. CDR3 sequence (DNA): TGTGCCAGCAGCGCCCAGGGACTATACAATGAGCAGTTCTTC. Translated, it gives CASSAQGLYNEQFF.

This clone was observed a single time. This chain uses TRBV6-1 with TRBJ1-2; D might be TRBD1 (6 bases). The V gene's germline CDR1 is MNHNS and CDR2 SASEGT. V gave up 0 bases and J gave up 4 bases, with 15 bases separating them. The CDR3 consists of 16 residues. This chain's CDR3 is CASSEAGGGAGYGYTF. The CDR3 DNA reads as TGTGCCAGCAGTGAAGCGGGCGGGGGGGCTGGCTATGGCTACACCTTC.

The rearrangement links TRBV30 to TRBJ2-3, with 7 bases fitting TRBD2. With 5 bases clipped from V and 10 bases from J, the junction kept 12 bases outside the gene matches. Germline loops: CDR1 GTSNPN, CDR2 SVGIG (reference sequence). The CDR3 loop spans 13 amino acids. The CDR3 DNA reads TGTGCCTGGGACCAGGCCCGACTAGCATCGCAGTATTTT. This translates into CAWDQARLASQYF.

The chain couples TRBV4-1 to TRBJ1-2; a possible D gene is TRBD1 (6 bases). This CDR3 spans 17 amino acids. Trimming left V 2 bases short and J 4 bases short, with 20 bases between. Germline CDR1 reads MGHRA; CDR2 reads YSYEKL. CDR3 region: CASSQKEETGRPYGYTF. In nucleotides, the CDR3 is TGCGCCAGCAGCCAAAAGGAGGAAACAGGGAGACCCTATGGCTACACCTTC.

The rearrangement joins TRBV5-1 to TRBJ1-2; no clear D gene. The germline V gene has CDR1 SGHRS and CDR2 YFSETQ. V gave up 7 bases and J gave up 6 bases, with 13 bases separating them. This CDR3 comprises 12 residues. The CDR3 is CASRGSDDGYTF. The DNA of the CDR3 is TGCGCCAGCCGCGGGTCCGATGATGGCTACACCTTC.

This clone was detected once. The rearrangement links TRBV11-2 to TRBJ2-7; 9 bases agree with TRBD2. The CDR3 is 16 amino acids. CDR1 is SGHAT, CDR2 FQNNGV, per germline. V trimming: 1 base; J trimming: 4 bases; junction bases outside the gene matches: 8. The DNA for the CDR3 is TGTGCCAGCAGCTTAGGTGGGACTAGCAAAGGGTACGAGCAGTACTTC. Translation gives CASSLGGTSKGYEQYF.

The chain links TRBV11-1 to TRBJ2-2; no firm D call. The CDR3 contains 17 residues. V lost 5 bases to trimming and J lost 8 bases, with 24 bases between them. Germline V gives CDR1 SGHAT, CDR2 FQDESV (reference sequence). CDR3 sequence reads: CASSLNPELHFRGELFF. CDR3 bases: TGTGCCAGCAGCCTTAATCCCGAACTGCACTTTCGTGGGGAGCTGTTTTTT.

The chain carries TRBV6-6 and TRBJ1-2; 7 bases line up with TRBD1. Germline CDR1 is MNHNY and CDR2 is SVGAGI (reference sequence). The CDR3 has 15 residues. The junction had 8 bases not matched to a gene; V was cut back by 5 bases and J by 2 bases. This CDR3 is CASSGQGVDNYGYTF. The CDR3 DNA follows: TGTGCCAGCAGTGGGCAGGGGGTCGACAACTATGGCTACACCTTC.

The CDR3 loop reads CASSVSVTTDTQYF. The CDR3 DNA reads TGTGCCAGCAGCGTTAGCGTAACCACAGATACGCAGTATTTT. V usage is TRBV9 and J usage is TRBJ2-3, with D possibly matching TRBD2 (5 bases). Germline V lookup: CDR1 SGDLS, CDR2 YYNGEE. V was clipped by 2 bases and J by 2 bases, with 9 bases between them. This CDR3 region has 14 residues.

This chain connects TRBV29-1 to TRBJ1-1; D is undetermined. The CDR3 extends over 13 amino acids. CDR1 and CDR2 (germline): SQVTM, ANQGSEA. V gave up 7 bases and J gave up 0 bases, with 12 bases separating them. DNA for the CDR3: TGCAGCGCTTCAGGAAACATGAACACTGAAGCTTTCTTT. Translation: CSASGNMNTEAFF.

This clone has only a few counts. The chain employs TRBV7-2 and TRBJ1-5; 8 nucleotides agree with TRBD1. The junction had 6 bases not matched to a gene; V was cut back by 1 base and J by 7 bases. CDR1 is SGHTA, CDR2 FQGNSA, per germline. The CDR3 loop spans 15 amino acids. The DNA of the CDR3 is TGTGCCAGCAGCTTAGTGGCAGGGGGCGCACAGCCCCAGCATTTT. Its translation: CASSLVAGGAQPQHF.

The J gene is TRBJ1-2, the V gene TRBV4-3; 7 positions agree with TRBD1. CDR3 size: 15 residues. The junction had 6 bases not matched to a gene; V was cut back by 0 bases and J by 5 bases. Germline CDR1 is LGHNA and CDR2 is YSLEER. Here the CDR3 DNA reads TGCGCCAGCAGCCAAGATCTAGGGGGCCTTTATGGCTACACCTTC. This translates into CASSQDLGGLYGYTF.

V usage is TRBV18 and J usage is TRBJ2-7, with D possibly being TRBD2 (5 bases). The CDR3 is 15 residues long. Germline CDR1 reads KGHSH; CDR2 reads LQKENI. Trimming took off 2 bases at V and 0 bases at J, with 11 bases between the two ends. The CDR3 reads CASSPASRSSYEQYF. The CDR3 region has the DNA TGTGCCAGCTCACCAGCTAGCCGAAGCTCCTACGAGCAGTACTTC.

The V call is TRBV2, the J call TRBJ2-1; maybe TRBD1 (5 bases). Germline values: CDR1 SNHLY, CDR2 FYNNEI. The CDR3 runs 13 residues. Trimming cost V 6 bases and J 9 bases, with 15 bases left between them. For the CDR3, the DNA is TGTGCCAGCAGGGCAGGGTCATGGGGTGAGCAGTTCTTC. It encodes CASRAGSWGEQFF.

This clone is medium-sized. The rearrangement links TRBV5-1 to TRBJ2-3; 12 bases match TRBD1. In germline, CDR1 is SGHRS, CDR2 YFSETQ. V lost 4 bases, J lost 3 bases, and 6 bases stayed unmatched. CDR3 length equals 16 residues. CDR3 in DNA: TGCGCCAGCAGCCTGGCGGGACAGGGGGCAACAGATACGCAGTATTTT. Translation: CASSLAGQGATDTQYF. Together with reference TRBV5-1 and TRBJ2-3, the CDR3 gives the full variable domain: KAGVTQTPRYLIKTRGQQVTLSCSPISGHRSVSWYQQTPGQGLQFLFEYFSETQRNKGNFPGRFSGRQFSNSRSEMNVSTLELGDSALYLCASSLAGQGATDTQYFGPGTRLTVL.